The TCR beta chain under discussion was sequenced for a study of blood T cell repertoires in COVID-19. Study-level background: The study drew acute and convalescent COVID-19 samples from the United States, Italy and Spain. T cells, B-cell-depleted T cells, or PBMCs provided the cDNA or gDNA that served as material.

Germline CDR1 reads SGHDN; CDR2 reads FVKESK. V dropped 5 bases and J dropped 3 bases, with 16 bases sitting between them. The CDR3 covers 16 residues. In the authors' methods: Amplified reference gene primers provided the basis for estimating nucleated cell counts. TCRdb keeps only in-frame clones here, not all; method: immunoSEQ multiplex PCR. Clone size and V and J calls were adopted from that table, with D and trimming inferred from the DNA. The sample has some 78,000 clones, over 80% seen once. V usage is TRBV14 and J usage is TRBJ2-2; possibly TRBD1 for D (6 bases). Sequences were obtained from peripheral blood. The receptor was isolated from a man in his fifties with acute or convalescent COVID-19. The CDR3 DNA reads as TGTGCCAGCAGCTTAACCGGGACAAGGTACACCGGGGAGCTGTTTTTT. Its protein product is CASSLTGTRYTGELFF.